This T cell receptor (beta chain) comes out of a study of CD8 T cells in ankylosing spondylitis. The study, taken as a whole, reports: Apparently characteristic of ankylosing spondylitis blood was a TCR beta motif (under ten highly homologous variants). Reported data indicate significant enrichment of disease-linked clones within matched ankylosing spondylitis synovial fluid. Clones that were linked to disease were CD8+ and were relatively rare in peripheral blood.

The length of the CDR3 is 16 residues. The V gene lost 4 bases and the J gene lost 6 bases, with 16 bases spanning the gap. Germline loops: CDR1 MNHEY, CDR2 SMNVEV (reference sequence). Many counts were recorded for this clonotype. The antigen is undetermined. Preparation of TCR beta libraries was done by quantitative 5'-RACE with molecular barcodes. TCRdb re-called the 5' RACE reads with MiXCR, one entry per CDR3 protein. The sample records fewer than 400,000 distinct CDR3 sequences, 8% being singletons. The specimen was blood, either unsorted or a sorted T cell fraction (not recorded which). The clonotype was recovered from a male donor with ankylosing spondylitis. The chain employs TRBV27 and TRBJ1-6, with a tentative D call TRBD1 (5 bases). CDR3 protein: CASSSPGRGGNSPLHF. The CDR3 DNA is TGTGCCAGCAGTTCCCCGGGAAGGGGTGGTAATTCACCCCTCCACTTT.